These 10 T cell receptor beta chains share one sample of origin, sequenced in a study of T cell responses to AZD1222 COVID-19 vaccine. Using immunoSEQ multiplex PCR, the repertoire was profiled, and TCRdb retains in-frame clones only, with some absent. The data contain about 76,000 clones, under 95% of them singletons. The input for sequencing was peripheral blood, taken on day 0 of AZD1222 vaccination. The receptors originated from an adult in good health.

V is TRBV7-2 and J is TRBJ2-7; a weak D match, TRBD2 (6 bases). There are 15 residues in the CDR3. Germline CDR1 reads SGHTA; CDR2 reads FQGNSA. V lost 7 bases to trimming and J lost 3 bases, with 19 bases between them. DNA for the CDR3: TGTGCCAGCACCACCACCCAGGGTAGCGGCTACGAGCAGTACTTC. Residues: CASTTTQGSGYEQYF.

The rearrangement links TRBV7-9 to TRBJ1-2; weak D call: TRBD1 (5 bases). In germline, CDR1 is SEHNR, CDR2 FQNEAQ (reference sequence). CDR3 length: 12 residues. V lost 2 bases and J lost 5, with 6 bases in between. Here the CDR3 reads CASSLPGYGYTF. Written as DNA, the CDR3 is TGTGCCAGCAGCTTACCAGGGTATGGCTACACCTTC.

V usage is TRBV12-5 and J usage is TRBJ1-6; D gene ambiguous. This CDR3 contains 14 residues. V lost 1 base to trimming and J lost 12 bases, with 13 bases between them. Germline loops: CDR1 LGHNT, CDR2 FRNRAP. CDR3 protein: CASGLGESSKPLHF. The CDR3 DNA follows: TGTGCTAGTGGTTTGGGAGAATCTAGCAAACCCCTCCACTTT.

This chain joins TRBV12-3 or TRBV12-4 and TRBJ1-1, with no clear D. The CDR3 runs to 13 residues. V dropped 5 bases and J dropped 7 bases, with 14 bases sitting between them. This CDR3 reads CASSDPDGFEAFF. CDR3 DNA: TGTGCCAGCAGTGATCCGGACGGTTTTGAAGCTTTCTTT.

The chain's CDR3 is CASSHASAWMGNEQFF. Written as DNA, the CDR3 is TGTGCCAGCAGCCATGCTAGCGCCTGGATGGGGAATGAGCAGTTCTTC. The chain combines TRBV5-8 with TRBJ2-1; possibly TRBD2 for D (6 bases). CDR1 and CDR2 from the germline V gene are SGHTS and YDEGEE. Trimming stripped 4 bases from V and 7 bases from J, with 21 bases between. The CDR3 extends over 16 amino acids.

The chain links TRBV27 to TRBJ1-2, with 7 bases identical to TRBD1. CDR3 length: 15 residues. Trimming removed 6 bases from V and 0 bases from J; junction bases left unmatched: 7. The germline gives CDR1 MNHEY, CDR2 SMNVEV (reference sequence). CDR3 coding DNA: TGTGCCAGCAGGTTTAAACAGGGGACTAACTATGGCTACACCTTC. This sequence encodes CASRFKQGTNYGYTF.

The rearrangement links TRBV3-1 (or the pseudogene TRBV3-2) to TRBJ2-5; TRBD2 is a possible D gene (5 bases). In germline, CDR1 is LGHDT, CDR2 YNNKEL (reference sequence). The CDR3 is 13 amino acids. The germline V and J ends were trimmed by 5 bases and 6 bases, with 13 bases remaining between them. The CDR3 nucleotides are TGTGCCAGCAGCTGGTGGGCCGGGAAGACCCAGTACTTC. It codes for CASSWWAGKTQYF.

The V and J genes are TRBV5-1 and TRBJ2-7; TRBD1 agrees at 9 bases. The J segment lost 2 bases and the V segment lost 4 bases, leaving 4 bases of the junction unmatched. Germline CDR1 SGHRS, CDR2 YFSETQ. The length of the CDR3 is 14 residues. The CDR3 sequence: CASSAGTGPYEQYF. The CDR3 DNA reads as TGCGCCAGCAGCGCCGGGACAGGGCCCTACGAGCAGTACTTC.

V usage is TRBV7-2 and J usage is TRBJ2-3, with D perhaps TRBD2 (5 bases). The CDR3 extends over 15 amino acids. V was cut by 5 bases and J by 2 bases, with 14 bases left in between. The V gene's germline CDR1 is SGHTA and CDR2 FQGNSA. This chain's CDR3 is CASSRRAGLTDTQYF. Written as DNA, the CDR3 is TGTGCCAGCAGCCGCCGCGCGGGCCTCACAGATACGCAGTATTTT.

The CDR3 here is CASSVPSLPGQATRSSYNEQFF. Here the CDR3 DNA reads TGTGCCAGCAGCGTCCCCTCCCTTCCGGGACAGGCGACTAGGAGCTCCTACAATGAGCAGTTCTTC. The V and J genes are TRBV9 and TRBJ2-1; 8 bases match TRBD1. Germline-derived CDR1 and CDR2 are SGDLS and YYNGEE. With 2 bases clipped from V and 0 bases from J, the junction kept 22 bases outside the gene matches. The length of the CDR3 is 22 residues.